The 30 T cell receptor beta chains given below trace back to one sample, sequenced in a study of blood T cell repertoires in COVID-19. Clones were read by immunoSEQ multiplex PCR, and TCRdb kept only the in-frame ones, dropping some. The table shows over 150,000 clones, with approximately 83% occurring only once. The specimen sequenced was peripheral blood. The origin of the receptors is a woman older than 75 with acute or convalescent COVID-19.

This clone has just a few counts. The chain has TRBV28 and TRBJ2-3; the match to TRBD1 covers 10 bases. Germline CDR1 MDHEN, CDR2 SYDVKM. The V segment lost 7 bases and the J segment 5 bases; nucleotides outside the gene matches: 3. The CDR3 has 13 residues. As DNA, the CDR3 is TGTGCCAGCAAAGGACAGGGGGTAGATACGCAGTATTTT. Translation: CASKGQGVDTQYF.

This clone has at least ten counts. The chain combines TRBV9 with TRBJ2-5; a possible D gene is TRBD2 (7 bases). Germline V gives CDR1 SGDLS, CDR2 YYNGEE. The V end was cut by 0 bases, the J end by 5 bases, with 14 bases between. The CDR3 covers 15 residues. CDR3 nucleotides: TGTGCCAGCAGCGTAGCCCGGGGGGCGGGTGAGACCCAGTACTTC. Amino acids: CASSVARGAGETQYF.

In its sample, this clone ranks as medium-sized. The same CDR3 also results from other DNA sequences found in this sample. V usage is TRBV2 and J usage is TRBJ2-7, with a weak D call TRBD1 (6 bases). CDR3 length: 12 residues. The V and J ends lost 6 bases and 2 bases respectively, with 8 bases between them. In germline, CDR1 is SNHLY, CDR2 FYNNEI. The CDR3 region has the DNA TGTGCCAGCAGGGGGGCGGCCTACGAGCAGTACTTC. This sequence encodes CASRGAAYEQYF. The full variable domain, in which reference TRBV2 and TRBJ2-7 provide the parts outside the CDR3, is EPEVTQTPSHQVTQMGQEVILRCVPISNHLYFYWYRQILGQKVEFLVSFYNNEISEKSEIFDDQFSVERPDGSNFTLKIRSTKLEDSAMYFCASRGAAYEQYFGPGTRLTVT.

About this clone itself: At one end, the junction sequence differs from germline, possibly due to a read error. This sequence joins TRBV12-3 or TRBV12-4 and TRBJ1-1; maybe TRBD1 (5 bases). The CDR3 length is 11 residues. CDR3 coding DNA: TGTGCCGGCAGAACAGGCACTGAAGCTTTCTTT. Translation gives CAGRTGTEAFF.

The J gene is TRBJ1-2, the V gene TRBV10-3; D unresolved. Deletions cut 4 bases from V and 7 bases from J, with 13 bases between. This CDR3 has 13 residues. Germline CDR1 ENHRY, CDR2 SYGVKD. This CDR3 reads CAISGQARSGYTF. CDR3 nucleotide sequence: TGTGCCATCAGTGGGCAGGCGAGAAGTGGCTACACCTTC.

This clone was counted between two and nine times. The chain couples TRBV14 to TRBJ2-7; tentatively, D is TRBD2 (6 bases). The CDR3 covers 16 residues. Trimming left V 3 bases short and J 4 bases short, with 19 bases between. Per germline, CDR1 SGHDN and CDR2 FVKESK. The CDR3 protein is CASSHNMGGPRYEQYF. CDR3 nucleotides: TGTGCCAGCAGCCACAATATGGGGGGACCGCGGTACGAGCAGTACTTC. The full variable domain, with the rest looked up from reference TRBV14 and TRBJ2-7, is EAGVTQFPSHSVIEKGQTVTLRCDPISGHDNLYWYRRVMGKEIKFLLHFVKESKQDESGMPNNRFLAERTGGTYSTLKVQPAELEDSGVYFCASSHNMGGPRYEQYFGPGTRLTVT.

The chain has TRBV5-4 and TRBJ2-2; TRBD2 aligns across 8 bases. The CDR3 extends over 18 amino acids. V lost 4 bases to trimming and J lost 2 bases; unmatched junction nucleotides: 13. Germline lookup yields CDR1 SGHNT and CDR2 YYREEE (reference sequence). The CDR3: CASSGKNAGGPNTGELFF. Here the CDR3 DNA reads TGTGCCAGCAGCGGTAAAAACGCGGGGGGCCCAAACACCGGGGAGCTGTTTTTT. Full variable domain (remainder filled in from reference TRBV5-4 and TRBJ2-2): ETGVTQSPTHLIKTRGQQVTLRCSSQSGHNTVSWYQQALGQGPQFIFQYYREEENGRGNFPPRFSGLQFPNYSSELNVNALELDDSALYLCASSGKNAGGPNTGELFFGEGSRLTVL.

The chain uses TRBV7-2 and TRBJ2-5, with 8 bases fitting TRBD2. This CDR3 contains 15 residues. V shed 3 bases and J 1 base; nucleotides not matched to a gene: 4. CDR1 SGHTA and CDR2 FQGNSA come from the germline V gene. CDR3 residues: CASSFGGRTQETQYF. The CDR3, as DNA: TGTGCCAGCAGCTTCGGCGGGAGGACCCAAGAGACCCAGTACTTC.

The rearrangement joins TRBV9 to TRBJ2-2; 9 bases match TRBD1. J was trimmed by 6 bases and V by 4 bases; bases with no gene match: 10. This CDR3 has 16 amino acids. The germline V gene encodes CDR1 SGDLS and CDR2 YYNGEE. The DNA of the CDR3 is TGTGCCAGCAGCCCTGGCGGGACAGGGCTGTCCGGGGAGCTGTTTTTT. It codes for CASSPGGTGLSGELFF.

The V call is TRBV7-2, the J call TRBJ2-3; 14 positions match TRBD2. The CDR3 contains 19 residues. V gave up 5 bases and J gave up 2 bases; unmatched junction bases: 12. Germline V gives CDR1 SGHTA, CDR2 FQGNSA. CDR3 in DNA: TGTGCCAGCAGCCACGATATGACTAGCGGGGGGGCGATCACAGATACGCAGTATTTT. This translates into CASSHDMTSGGAITDTQYF.

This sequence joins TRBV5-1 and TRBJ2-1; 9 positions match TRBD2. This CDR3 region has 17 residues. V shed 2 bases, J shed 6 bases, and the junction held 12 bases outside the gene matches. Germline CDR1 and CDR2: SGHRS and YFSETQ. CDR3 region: CASSFIRRAGGGNEQFF. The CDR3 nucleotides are TGCGCCAGCAGCTTTATTCGCCGAGCGGGAGGTGGCAATGAGCAGTTCTTC. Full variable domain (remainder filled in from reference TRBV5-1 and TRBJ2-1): KAGVTQTPRYLIKTRGQQVTLSCSPISGHRSVSWYQQTPGQGLQFLFEYFSETQRNKGNFPGRFSGRQFSNSRSEMNVSTLELGDSALYLCASSFIRRAGGGNEQFFGPGTRLTVL.

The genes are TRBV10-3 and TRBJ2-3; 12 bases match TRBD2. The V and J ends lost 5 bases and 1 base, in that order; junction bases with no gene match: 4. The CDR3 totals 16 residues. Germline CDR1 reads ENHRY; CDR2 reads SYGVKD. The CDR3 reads CAISNPSGRGTDTQYF. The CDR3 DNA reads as TGTGCCATCAGTAACCCTAGCGGGAGGGGCACAGATACGCAGTATTTT.

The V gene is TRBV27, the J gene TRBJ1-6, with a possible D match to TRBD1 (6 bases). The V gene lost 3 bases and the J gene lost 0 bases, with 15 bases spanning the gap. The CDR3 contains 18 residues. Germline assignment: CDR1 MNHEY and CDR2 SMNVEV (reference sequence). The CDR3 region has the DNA TGTGCCAGCAGTTTGAATGGTGACAGGAGCTCCTATAATTCACCCCTCCACTTT. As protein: CASSLNGDRSSYNSPLHF.

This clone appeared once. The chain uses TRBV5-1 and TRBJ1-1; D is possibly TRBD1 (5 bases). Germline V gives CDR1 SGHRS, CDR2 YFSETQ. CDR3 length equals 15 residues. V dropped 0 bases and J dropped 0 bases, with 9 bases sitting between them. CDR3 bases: TGCGCCAGCAGCTTGGGACAGCGCCTGAACACTGAAGCTTTCTTT. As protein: CASSLGQRLNTEAFF. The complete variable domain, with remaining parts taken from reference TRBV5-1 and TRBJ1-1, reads KAGVTQTPRYLIKTRGQQVTLSCSPISGHRSVSWYQQTPGQGLQFLFEYFSETQRNKGNFPGRFSGRQFSNSRSEMNVSTLELGDSALYLCASSLGQRLNTEAFFGQGTRLTVV.

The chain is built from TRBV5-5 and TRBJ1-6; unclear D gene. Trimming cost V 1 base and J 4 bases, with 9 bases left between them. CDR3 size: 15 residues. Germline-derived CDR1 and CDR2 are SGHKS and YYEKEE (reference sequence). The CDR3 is CASSLTTNYNSPLHF. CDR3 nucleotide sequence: TGTGCCAGCAGCTTGACTACGAATTATAATTCACCCCTCCACTTT.

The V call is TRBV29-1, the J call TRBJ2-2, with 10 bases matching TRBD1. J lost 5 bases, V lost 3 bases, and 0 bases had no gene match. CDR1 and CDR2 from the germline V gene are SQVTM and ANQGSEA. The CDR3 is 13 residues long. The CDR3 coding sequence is TGCAGCGTTGAGGGACAGGGGACCGGGGAGCTGTTTTTT. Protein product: CSVEGQGTGELFF.

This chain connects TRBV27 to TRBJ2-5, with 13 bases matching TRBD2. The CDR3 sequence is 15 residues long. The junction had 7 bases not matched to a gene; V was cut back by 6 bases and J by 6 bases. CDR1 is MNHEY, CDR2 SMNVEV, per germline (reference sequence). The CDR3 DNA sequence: TGTGCCAGCAGCTGGACTAGCGGGAGCAGTCAGACCCAGTACTTC. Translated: CASSWTSGSSQTQYF.

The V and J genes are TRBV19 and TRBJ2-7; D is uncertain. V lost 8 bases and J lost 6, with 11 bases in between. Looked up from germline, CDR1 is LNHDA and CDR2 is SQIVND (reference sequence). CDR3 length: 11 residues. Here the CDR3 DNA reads TGTGCCAGTGGTTCAGTTCTCGAGCAGTACTTC. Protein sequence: CASGSVLEQYF.

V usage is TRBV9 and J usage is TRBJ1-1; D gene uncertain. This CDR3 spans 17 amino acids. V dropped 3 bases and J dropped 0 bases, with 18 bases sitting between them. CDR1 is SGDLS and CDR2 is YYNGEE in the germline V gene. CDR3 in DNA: TGTGCCAGCAGCGCTGAGAAGATGGGCAGCTTGAACACTGAAGCTTTCTTT. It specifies CASSAEKMGSLNTEAFF.

The CDR3 region has the DNA TGCGCCAGCAGCTTGGTCGGACAGGGGATGACAGATACGCAGTATTTT. Its translation is CASSLVGQGMTDTQYF. The chain combines TRBV5-1 with TRBJ2-3, with 9 bases identical to TRBD1. Germline assignment: CDR1 SGHRS and CDR2 YFSETQ. Germline trimming cut 0 bases from V and 3 bases from J; bases unmatched to any gene: 5. This CDR3 comprises 16 residues.

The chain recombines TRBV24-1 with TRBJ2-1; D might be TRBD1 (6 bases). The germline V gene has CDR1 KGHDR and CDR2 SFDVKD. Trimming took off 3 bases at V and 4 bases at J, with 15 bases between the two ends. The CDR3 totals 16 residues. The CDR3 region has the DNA TGTGCCACCAGTGATCCCACAGGGAACCCATACAATGAGCAGTTCTTC. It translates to CATSDPTGNPYNEQFF.

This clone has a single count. CDR3 protein: CASSRTRLNTGELFF. The CDR3 DNA sequence: TGCGCCAGCAGCCGGACTAGATTGAACACCGGGGAGCTGTTTTTT. The chain recombines TRBV4-1 with TRBJ2-2; 7 bases line up with TRBD2. CDR3 size: 15 residues. J gave up 1 base and V 4 bases, and 3 bases lay outside the gene matches. Germline CDR1 is MGHRA and CDR2 is YSYEKL.

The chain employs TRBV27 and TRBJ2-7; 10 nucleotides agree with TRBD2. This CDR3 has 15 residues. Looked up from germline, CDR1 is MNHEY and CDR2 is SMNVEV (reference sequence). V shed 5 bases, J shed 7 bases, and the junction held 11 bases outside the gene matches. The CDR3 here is CASSPLAGLTGEQYF. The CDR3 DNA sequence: TGTGCCAGCAGTCCACTAGCGGGGCTTACGGGTGAGCAGTACTTC.

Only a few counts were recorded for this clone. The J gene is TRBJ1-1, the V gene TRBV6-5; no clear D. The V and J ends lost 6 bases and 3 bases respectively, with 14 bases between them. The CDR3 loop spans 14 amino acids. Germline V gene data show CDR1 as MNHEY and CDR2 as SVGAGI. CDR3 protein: CASRYITRDTEAFF. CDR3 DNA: TGTGCCAGCAGGTATATTACTAGAGACACTGAAGCTTTCTTT.

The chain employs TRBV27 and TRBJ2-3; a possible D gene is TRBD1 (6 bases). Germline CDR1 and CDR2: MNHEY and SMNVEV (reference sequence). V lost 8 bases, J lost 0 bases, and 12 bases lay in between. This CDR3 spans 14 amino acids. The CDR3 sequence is CASGDRTSTDTQYF. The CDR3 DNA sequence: TGTGCCAGCGGAGACAGGACTAGCACAGATACGCAGTATTTT.

CDR3 bases: TGTGCCAGCAGCAAAGCTTTAGGACAGGGGGCCGTTGAGCAGTTCTTC. Amino acids: CASSKALGQGAVEQFF. This chain uses TRBV21-1 with TRBJ2-1; the tabulated D call, TRBD1, remains unverified against the DNA. TRBV21-1 is listed as a pseudogene. The CDR3 length is 16 residues.

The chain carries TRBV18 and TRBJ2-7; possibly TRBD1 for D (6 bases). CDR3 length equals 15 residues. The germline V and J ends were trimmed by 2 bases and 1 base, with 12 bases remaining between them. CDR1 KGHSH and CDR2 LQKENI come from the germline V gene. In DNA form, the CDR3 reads TGTGCCAGCTCACCAGGGAACAGGGAGTCCTACGAGCAGTACTTC. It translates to CASSPGNRESYEQYF.

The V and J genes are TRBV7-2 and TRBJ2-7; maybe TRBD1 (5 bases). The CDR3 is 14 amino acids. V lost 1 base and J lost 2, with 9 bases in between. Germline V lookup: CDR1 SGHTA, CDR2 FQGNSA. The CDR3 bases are TGTGCCAGCAGCTTAGAGGCAGGGACCTACGAGCAGTACTTC. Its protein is CASSLEAGTYEQYF.

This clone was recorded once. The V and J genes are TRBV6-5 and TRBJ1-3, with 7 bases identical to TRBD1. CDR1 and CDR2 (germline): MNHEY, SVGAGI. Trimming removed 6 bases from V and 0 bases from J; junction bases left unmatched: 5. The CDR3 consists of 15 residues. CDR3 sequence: CASSAGTDSGNTIYF. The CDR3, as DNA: TGTGCCAGCAGCGCAGGGACAGACTCTGGAAACACCATATATTTT.

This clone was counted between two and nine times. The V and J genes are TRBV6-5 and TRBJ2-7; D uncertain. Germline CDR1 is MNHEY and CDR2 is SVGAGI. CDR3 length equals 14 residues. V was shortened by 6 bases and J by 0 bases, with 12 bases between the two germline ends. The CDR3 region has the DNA TGTGCCAGCAGACCGGTTGAAAGCTCCTACGAGCAGTACTTC. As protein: CASRPVESSYEQYF.